This TCR beta chain was found in a study of blood T cells in healthy people across ages. CDR1 and CDR2 from the germline V gene are MGHDK and SYGVNS. The ends lost 5 bases at V and 0 bases at J; junction bases unmatched: 1. This CDR3 has 15 amino acids. The draw of peripheral blood yielded roughly 10 milliliters from each donor. Per-sample yields of isolated PBMCs were at least 6 million. Regarding the study as a whole: PBMCs went unsorted, and a conclusive naive versus antigen-experienced comparison was therefore prevented.

Notes on this clonotype: No antigen is known for it.

A second PCR, run for about 7 to 11 cycles, used a sample-barcoded 5' primer plus a J-beta primer mix. TCRdb independently ran MiXCR on the 5' RACE reads; one entry per CDR3 protein. The data hold roughly 800,000 distinct CDR3 sequences, with 58% observed a single time. The chain is built from TRBV25-1 and TRBJ1-6; 7 positions agree with TRBD1. The TCR sequence derives from a man aged 25-40 years in good health. Input material: blood. As DNA, the CDR3 is TGTGCCAGCAGTTGGGACAGCTCCTATAATTCACCCCTCCACTTT. Protein: CASSWDSSYNSPLHF.